This T cell receptor (beta chain) was identified during a study of blood T cell repertoires in COVID-19. Clones were read by immunoSEQ multiplex PCR, and TCRdb kept only the in-frame ones, dropping some. In the table there are 300,000 to 400,000 clones, about 82% of which are singletons. V lost 3 bases and J 3 bases, leaving 8 bases between the germline ends. The CDR3 contains 13 residues. Germline CDR1 and CDR2: SGHAT and FQNNGV. The gene calls are TRBV11-2 and TRBJ1-1; perhaps TRBD1 as D (5 bases). Sample: peripheral blood. The TCR originated in a human donor in a cohort sampled during active COVID-19. CDR3 sequence (DNA): TGTGCCAGCAGCTTGACAGTAGACACTGAAGCTTTCTTT. This encodes CASSLTVDTEAFF. The full variable domain, its missing parts supplied by reference TRBV11-2 and TRBJ1-1, is EAGVAQSPRYKIIEKRQSVAFWCNPISGHATLYWYQQILGQGPKLLIQFQNNGVVDDSQLPKDRFSAERLKGVDSTLKIQPAKLEDSAVYLCASSLTVDTEAFFGQGTRLTVV.